Presented here are 21 T cell receptor beta chains from one specimen sequenced in a study of blood T cell repertoires in COVID-19. Only in-frame clones appear in the TCRdb table, and some are missing; sequencing was by immunoSEQ multiplex PCR. The sample shows about 140,000 clones, approximately 83% of them seen only once. Input material: peripheral blood. Receptors were obtained from a human donor in a cohort sampled during active COVID-19.

V gene TRBV9 combines with J gene TRBJ1-2; D perhaps matches TRBD1 (6 bases). The CDR3 is made up of 13 amino acids. Trimming shortened V by 0 bases and J by 6 bases, and 9 bases separated the two germline ends. Germline V gene lookup returns CDR1 SGDLS and CDR2 YYNGEE. Here the CDR3 reads CASSVVQGHGYTF. The CDR3 nucleotides are TGTGCCAGCAGCGTAGTACAGGGACATGGCTACACCTTC.

The chain recombines TRBV5-5 with TRBJ2-1; unclear D gene. The V gene lost 4 bases and the J gene lost 9 bases, with 8 bases spanning the gap. Per germline, CDR1 SGHKS and CDR2 YYEKEE (reference sequence). The CDR3 has 11 residues. The CDR3 reads CASSPLSEQFF. The CDR3 DNA reads as TGTGCCAGCAGCCCCCTCTCTGAGCAGTTCTTC. Together with reference TRBV5-5 and TRBJ2-1, the CDR3 gives the full variable domain: DAGVTQSPTHLIKTRGQQVTLRCSPISGHKSVSWYQQVLGQGPQFIFQYYEKEERGRGNFPDRFSARQFPNYSSELNVNALLLGDSALYLCASSPLSEQFFGPGTRLTVL.

The chain joins TRBV7-2 to TRBJ2-5; D unresolved. With 5 bases removed from V and 2 bases from J, the gap between germline ends came to 6 bases. The CDR3 is 12 residues long. Germline V gene sequence: CDR1 SGHTA, CDR2 FQGNSA. CDR3 region: CASSRTQETQYF. The CDR3 DNA follows: TGTGCCAGCAGCCGAACTCAAGAGACCCAGTACTTC.

The rearrangement joins TRBV6-2 or TRBV6-3 to TRBJ2-1; a weak D match, TRBD2 (5 bases). The germline V gene has CDR1 MNHEY and CDR2 SVGEGT. The length of the CDR3 is 17 residues. Trimming pared 0 bases from V and 0 bases from J, leaving 12 bases between. The CDR3 DNA sequence: TGTGCCAGCAGTTACTCGAACGCGGGCAACTCCTACAATGAGCAGTTCTTC. Residues: CASSYSNAGNSYNEQFF.

The chain uses TRBV5-1 and TRBJ2-7; a possible D gene is TRBD2 (6 bases). The CDR3 totals 15 residues. CDR1 is SGHRS and CDR2 is YFSETQ in the germline V gene. V was trimmed by 4 bases and J by 2 bases, leaving 16 bases between them. The CDR3 DNA reads TGCGCCAGCAGCGGGCGGGGCAAATCCCCCTACGAGCAGTACTTC. Encoded protein: CASSGRGKSPYEQYF.

The V call is TRBV10-3, the J call TRBJ1-2; 12 bases are shared with TRBD1. V shed 6 bases and J 6 bases; nucleotides not matched to a gene: 23. The CDR3 has 20 residues. Germline V gives CDR1 ENHRY, CDR2 SYGVKD. The chain's CDR3 is CAISEPGQGARGVRKDGYTF. The CDR3 DNA follows: TGTGCCATCAGCGAACCGGGACAGGGGGCGCGAGGTGTAAGGAAGGATGGCTACACCTTC.

The chain links TRBV18 to TRBJ1-2, with 9 nucleotides matching TRBD1. The CDR3 is 16 residues long. Germline CDR1 reads KGHSH; CDR2 reads LQKENI. J gave up 4 bases and V 3 bases, and 9 bases lay outside the gene matches. The CDR3 DNA reads TGTGCCAGCTCACCGGGACAGGGAGAAGTGGGCTATGGCTACACCTTC. Its translation is CASSPGQGEVGYGYTF. Full variable domain (remainder filled in from reference TRBV18 and TRBJ1-2): NAGVMQNPRHLVRRRGQEARLRCSPMKGHSHVYWYRQLPEEGLKFMVYLQKENIIDESGMPKERFSAEFPKEGPSILRIQQVVRGDSAAYFCASSPGQGEVGYGYTFGSGTRLTVV.

The V and J genes are TRBV5-1 and TRBJ2-7, with a tentative D call TRBD1 (6 bases). The germline gives CDR1 SGHRS, CDR2 YFSETQ. The CDR3 is 14 residues long. The ends were cut back, 4 bases at V and 6 bases at J, with 17 bases in the middle. The CDR3 region has the DNA TGCGCCAGCAGCCCCTGGACAGAAGAGGGCGAGCAGTACTTC. Amino acid sequence: CASSPWTEEGEQYF.

V is TRBV4-3 and J is TRBJ1-1; TRBD1 matches 7 bases. The V and J ends lost 3 bases and 9 bases, in that order; junction bases with no gene match: 4. The CDR3 loop spans 12 amino acids. CDR1 is LGHNA, CDR2 YSLEER, per germline. DNA for the CDR3: TGCGCCAGCAGCCAGCGACAGGGTAAAGCTTTCTTT. This codes for CASSQRQGKAFF.

The chain joins TRBV27 to TRBJ2-5, with 16 bases that match TRBD2. The CDR3 has 17 amino acids. The V and J ends lost 6 bases and 4 bases, in that order; junction bases with no gene match: 8. Germline V gene lookup returns CDR1 MNHEY and CDR2 SMNVEV (reference sequence). The CDR3 here is CASSPGLAGGYGETQYF. The CDR3 region has the DNA TGTGCCAGCAGCCCGGGACTAGCGGGAGGGTATGGAGAGACCCAGTACTTC.

The chain joins TRBV19 to TRBJ1-3, with 7 bases identical to TRBD1. The trim removed 8 bases at V and 0 bases at J, leaving 13 bases unmatched. This CDR3 has 17 amino acids. Germline V gene data show CDR1 as LNHDA and CDR2 as SQIVND (reference sequence). CDR3 DNA sequence: TGTGCCAGTGGTCGGACAGGTCTACCCGCCTCTGGAAACACCATATATTTT. Encoded protein: CASGRTGLPASGNTIYF.

The V call is TRBV7-8, the J call TRBJ1-1; 7 bases are a match to TRBD1. Unmatched junction bases numbered 4, after V lost 5 bases and J lost 1 base. Per germline, CDR1 SGHVS and CDR2 FQNEAQ. This CDR3 comprises 14 residues. For the CDR3, the DNA is TGTGCCAGCAGCCTGGAGGGGGCGAACACTGAAGCTTTCTTT. It is translated as CASSLEGANTEAFF.

The J gene is TRBJ1-5, the V gene TRBV6-2 or TRBV6-3; D ambiguous. Germline V gene lookup returns CDR1 MNHEY and CDR2 SVGEGT. V was trimmed by 0 bases and J by 0 bases, leaving 3 bases between them. The CDR3 extends over 14 amino acids. The CDR3 nucleotides read TGTGCCAGCAGTTACTCGGCTAGCAATCAGCCCCAGCATTTT. Amino acid sequence: CASSYSASNQPQHF.

J is TRBJ2-2 and V is TRBV19; 7 bases match TRBD1. V dropped 4 bases and J dropped 6; count of bases not matched to a gene: 2. The CDR3 sequence is 13 residues long. Germline CDR1 reads LNHDA; CDR2 reads SQIVND (reference sequence). CDR3: CASSKGAAGELFF. CDR3 coding DNA: TGTGCCAGTAGTAAGGGGGCTGCCGGGGAGCTGTTTTTT.

The chain uses TRBV3-1 (or the pseudogene TRBV3-2) and TRBJ1-2, with unresolved D. With 1 base removed from V and 8 bases from J, the gap between germline ends came to 14 bases. The length of the CDR3 is 14 residues. Looked up from germline, CDR1 is LGHDT and CDR2 is YNNKEL (reference sequence). The CDR3 region is CASSQASGGYGYTF. Here the CDR3 DNA reads TGTGCCAGCAGCCAAGCGAGTGGCGGCTACGGCTACACCTTC.

This chain links TRBV7-9 with TRBJ1-5, with a possible D match to TRBD1 (6 bases). Germline assignment: CDR1 SEHNR and CDR2 FQNEAQ (reference sequence). Deletions cut 5 bases from V and 7 bases from J, with 12 bases between. The CDR3 length is 13 residues. The CDR3 is CASSLTGRQPQHF. DNA for the CDR3: TGTGCCAGCAGCCTGACAGGCCGGCAGCCCCAGCATTTT.

The rearrangement links TRBV6-5 to TRBJ1-3; D not resolved. The CDR3 runs 15 residues. The ends were cut back, 0 bases at V and 0 bases at J, with 6 bases in the middle. Germline V lookup: CDR1 MNHEY, CDR2 SVGAGI. CDR3 region: CASSYSAGSGNTIYF. The CDR3 DNA sequence: TGTGCCAGCAGTTACTCGGCAGGCTCTGGAAACACCATATATTTT.

The chain couples TRBV19 to TRBJ1-4; D unclear. V was trimmed by 5 bases and J by 5 bases, leaving 6 bases between them. CDR1 and CDR2 (germline): LNHDA, SQIVND (reference sequence). The CDR3 has 12 amino acids. The CDR3 coding sequence is TGTGCCAGTAGTTACAGAAATGAAAAACTGTTTTTT. Translated, it gives CASSYRNEKLFF.

This chain connects TRBV24-1 to TRBJ2-3; 9 nucleotides line up with TRBD2. The CDR3 covers 21 residues. Germline trimming cut 1 base from V and 2 bases from J; bases unmatched to any gene: 18. Germline CDR1 and CDR2: KGHDR and SFDVKD. This chain's CDR3 is CATSDLSGSGRGGLFTDTQYF. For the CDR3, the DNA is TGTGCCACCAGTGATTTAAGCGGTAGCGGGAGAGGGGGCCTTTTCACAGATACGCAGTATTTT.

This chain joins TRBV7-2 and TRBJ2-3; D gene unclear. V lost 0 bases to trimming and J lost 0 bases, with 7 bases between them. The CDR3 contains 15 residues. CDR1 is SGHTA and CDR2 is FQGNSA in the germline V gene. CDR3 region: CASSLAPTSTDTQYF. The CDR3 DNA reads TGTGCCAGCAGCTTAGCTCCGACTAGCACAGATACGCAGTATTTT.

This clone was found a few times. This chain joins TRBV6-4 and TRBJ2-7, with 11 bases matching TRBD2. This CDR3 contains 17 residues. The germline gives CDR1 MRHNA, CDR2 SNTAGT. Unmatched junction bases numbered 5, after V lost 0 bases and J lost 1 base. The CDR3 sequence is CASSDSKTSGNSYEQYF. CDR3 DNA: TGTGCCAGCAGTGACTCTAAGACTAGCGGGAATTCCTACGAGCAGTACTTC.